Included here is one TCR beta chain sequence, with context. No antigen is known for it. The libraries were made with immunoSEQ v3. TCRdb keeps only in-frame clones here, not all; method: immunoSEQ multiplex PCR. The data contain about 52,000 clones, 79% of them singletons. Time point in this sample: pre-treatment sample, taken before nivolumab and TIL therapy. Stage 4 NSCLC adults joined between late 2017 and 2020. This entry comes from a study of TIL therapy for anti-PD-1-resistant metastatic lung cancer. Study information: Four tumors were EGFR-mutant and two were ALK-rearranged. Study conclusions and caveats: Patients were highly selected, enriched for treatment-naive, never-smoker and oncogene-addicted cases. After infusion, TIL clonotypes partly replaced peripheral T cells and declined over months.

The CDR3 runs 14 residues. Sequenced here: blood, sampled at baseline. The TCR was taken from a woman between 25 and 85 years old with non-small cell lung cancer. This chain connects TRBV21-1 to TRBJ1-5. TRBV21-1 is noted as a pseudogene. Written as DNA, the CDR3 is TGTGCCAGCAGCAAAGGTTCAGACGATCAGCCCCAGCATTTT. Translation: CASSKGSDDQPQHF.